The 27 T cell receptor beta chains reported below all come from one sample, sequenced in a study of blood T cells in healthy people across ages. The second PCR ran roughly 7 to 12 cycles with a sample-barcoded 5' primer and J-beta primers. TCRdb analysed the 5' RACE reads with MiXCR anew, one entry per CDR3 protein. The data show approximately 1,700,000 distinct CDR3 sequences, about two fifths seen once. Sample: blood. The receptors stem from a human donor in good health.

This clonotype showed up just a few times. The chain couples TRBV4-1 to TRBJ1-4; no reliable D call. Germline V gene lookup returns CDR1 MGHRA and CDR2 YSYEKL. This CDR3 contains 15 residues. Trimming took 4 bases from V and 8 from J, leaving 17 bases between them. The CDR3 coding sequence is TGCGCCAGCAGCCTAACCTACGAGGGTCAGGAAAAACTGTTTTTT. Protein product: CASSLTYEGQEKLFF.

The gene calls are TRBV19 and TRBJ1-5, with D uncertain. Germline values: CDR1 LNHDA, CDR2 SQIVND (reference sequence). The CDR3 has 15 amino acids. V was trimmed by 3 bases and J by 1 base, leaving 10 bases between them. This CDR3 reads CASSIAGLSNQPQHF. The CDR3, as DNA: TGTGCCAGTAGTATTGCTGGGTTGAGCAATCAGCCCCAGCATTTT.

The chain joins TRBV2 to TRBJ1-3, with D uncertain. This CDR3 comprises 13 residues. The germline V gene encodes CDR1 SNHLY and CDR2 FYNNEI. Trimming left V 8 bases short and J 0 bases short, with 8 bases between. CDR3 region: CASRAGSGNTIYF. The DNA of the CDR3 is TGTGCCAGCCGAGCGGGCTCTGGAAACACCATATATTTT.

This clonotype has only a few counts. The V and J genes are TRBV4-1 and TRBJ1-2; 8 nucleotides line up with TRBD1. V was pared by 0 bases and J by 4 bases, with 10 bases of the junction left unmatched. The CDR3 runs 17 residues. Germline V gene lookup returns CDR1 MGHRA and CDR2 YSYEKL. The CDR3 DNA sequence: TGCGCCAGCAGCCAAGAATGGGACAGGCTGGCATTCTATGGCTACACCTTC. Amino acid sequence: CASSQEWDRLAFYGYTF.

This chain links TRBV6-1 with TRBJ2-5; D possibly corresponds to TRBD2 (5 bases). V was pared by 1 base and J by 2 bases, with 14 bases between. The CDR3 contains 16 residues. Germline V gene lookup returns CDR1 MNHNS and CDR2 SASEGT. CDR3 in amino acids: CASSEVISGMQETQYF. For the CDR3, the DNA is TGTGCCAGCAGTGAAGTGATCAGCGGAATGCAAGAGACCCAGTACTTC.

V usage is TRBV20-1 and J usage is TRBJ1-4, with D possibly matching TRBD1 (6 bases). Per the germline V gene, CDR1 is DFQATT and CDR2 is SNEGSKA (reference sequence). The V end lost 6 bases, the J end lost 3 bases, and 20 bases lay between the germline ends. CDR3 size: 16 residues. CDR3 sequence: CSAQWTVPTSNEKLFF. The CDR3 DNA is TGCAGTGCCCAATGGACAGTTCCGACCTCTAATGAAAAACTGTTTTTT.

The chain carries TRBV4-1 and TRBJ1-2, with D maybe TRBD1 (6 bases). This CDR3 comprises 15 residues. Germline CDR1 and CDR2: MGHRA and YSYEKL. Deletions cut 4 bases from V and 4 bases from J, with 16 bases between. This chain's CDR3 is CASSLRDTMIYGYTF. The CDR3 DNA reads TGCGCCAGCAGCCTCCGGGACACAATGATCTATGGCTACACCTTC.

This chain uses TRBV14 with TRBJ1-4; TRBD1 matches 7 bases. Germline loops: CDR1 SGHDN, CDR2 FVKESK. V shed 4 bases, J shed 8 bases, and the junction held 13 bases outside the gene matches. The CDR3 extends over 16 amino acids. Here the CDR3 DNA reads TGTGCCAGCAGCCCTTACTCGGGACAGATGGGAGAAAAACTGTTTTTT. Translated: CASSPYSGQMGEKLFF. Together with reference TRBV14 and TRBJ1-4, the CDR3 gives the full variable domain: EAGVTQFPSHSVIEKGQTVTLRCDPISGHDNLYWYRRVMGKEIKFLLHFVKESKQDESGMPNNRFLAERTGGTYSTLKVQPAELEDSGVYFCASSPYSGQMGEKLFFGSGTQLSVL.

This clonotype was detected a few times. V is TRBV5-5 and J is TRBJ1-5, with D uncertain. V shed 2 bases and J shed 5 bases, with 8 bases lying between them. Looked up from germline, CDR1 is SGHKS and CDR2 is YYEKEE (reference sequence). This CDR3 has 13 residues. The CDR3 DNA is TGTGCCAGCAGCTTCCGACACGATCAGCCCCAGCATTTT. This gives the protein CASSFRHDQPQHF. The entire variable domain, with the rest obtained from reference TRBV5-5 and TRBJ1-5, is as follows: DAGVTQSPTHLIKTRGQQVTLRCSPISGHKSVSWYQQVLGQGPQFIFQYYEKEERGRGNFPDRFSARQFPNYSSELNVNALLLGDSALYLCASSFRHDQPQHFGDGTRLSIL.

This clonotype was found a few times. This sequence joins TRBV29-1 and TRBJ2-2; D gene unclear. In germline, CDR1 is SQVTM, CDR2 ANQGSEA. The V end was cut by 4 bases, the J end by 7 bases, with 7 bases between. The CDR3 has 11 residues. The CDR3 nucleotides read TGCAGCGTTGGATGGGACGGGGAGCTGTTTTTT. The encoded protein is CSVGWDGELFF.

This clonotype showed up just a few times. The V and J genes are TRBV12-3 or TRBV12-4 and TRBJ2-6; 9 bases are shared with TRBD2. The ends lost 4 bases at V and 1 base at J; junction bases unmatched: 5. The CDR3 spans 17 residues. The DNA of the CDR3 is TGTGCCAGCAGTTCGACTAGCGGCCCTTCTGGGGCCAACGTCCTGACTTTC. Residues: CASSSTSGPSGANVLTF.

The genes are TRBV5-1 and TRBJ2-7, with 10 bases lining up with TRBD2. This CDR3 spans 15 amino acids. J was trimmed by 0 bases and V by 2 bases; bases with no gene match: 2. Germline V gives CDR1 SGHRS, CDR2 YFSETQ. The CDR3 DNA reads as TGCGCCAGCAGCTTCCTAGCGGGGGACTCCTACGAGCAGTACTTC. This gives the protein CASSFLAGDSYEQYF.

The V call is TRBV27, the J call TRBJ1-1, with D maybe TRBD1 (5 bases). The germline gives CDR1 MNHEY, CDR2 SMNVEV (reference sequence). This CDR3 has 14 residues. V shed 3 bases and J shed 11 bases, with 19 bases lying between them. DNA for the CDR3: TGTGCCAGCAGTTTTTTGGGTCTTCGGGGCAGGGCTTTCTTT. Translation gives CASSFLGLRGRAFF.

This clonotype was observed a few times. The V call is TRBV19, the J call TRBJ2-7, with 12 bases aligning to TRBD2. This CDR3 is built from 14 residues. Looked up from germline, CDR1 is LNHDA and CDR2 is SQIVND (reference sequence). J gave up 2 bases and V 6 bases, and 2 bases lay outside the gene matches. DNA of the CDR3: TGTGCCAGTAGCGGACTAGCGGGACCCTACGAGCAGTACTTC. Translated: CASSGLAGPYEQYF.

The rearrangement uses TRBV6-1 and TRBJ1-5; D not certain. This CDR3 has 16 amino acids. Trimming stripped 0 bases from V and 0 bases from J, with 9 bases between. Germline CDR1 is MNHNS and CDR2 is SASEGT. The CDR3 here is CASSEALGGSNQPQHF. The CDR3 DNA is TGTGCCAGCAGTGAAGCGCTTGGAGGTAGCAATCAGCCCCAGCATTTT.

V usage is TRBV7-2 and J usage is TRBJ1-2, with D unclear. V gave up 5 bases and J gave up 2 bases, with 21 bases separating them. CDR1 and CDR2 from the germline V gene are SGHTA and FQGNSA. This CDR3 contains 17 residues. This CDR3 reads CASSLEFGNKLNYGYTF. The CDR3 DNA reads TGTGCCAGCAGCCTAGAGTTTGGAAACAAGCTGAACTATGGCTACACCTTC. Using reference TRBV7-2 and TRBJ1-2 for the parts outside the CDR3, the full variable domain is GAGVSQSPSNKVTEKGKDVELRCDPISGHTALYWYRQSLGQGLEFLIYFQGNSAPDKSGLPSDRFSAERTGGSVSTLTIQRTQQEDSAVYLCASSLEFGNKLNYGYTFGSGTRLTVV.

The chain carries TRBV7-9 and TRBJ2-5; unclear D gene. The CDR3 contains 13 residues. Germline assignment: CDR1 SEHNR and CDR2 FQNEAQ (reference sequence). With 5 bases removed from V and 5 bases from J, the gap between germline ends came to 12 bases. CDR3 in amino acids: CASSLRQWETQYF. DNA for the CDR3: TGTGCCAGCAGCCTTCGACAATGGGAGACCCAGTACTTC.

This sequence joins TRBV7-9 and TRBJ2-7, with D unclear. CDR3 length: 12 residues. Germline CDR1 SEHNR, CDR2 FQNEAQ (reference sequence). Trimming pared 8 bases from V and 10 bases from J, leaving 18 bases between. The CDR3 reads CASQGAQDTQYF. The CDR3, as DNA: TGTGCCAGCCAAGGAGCCCAAGACACCCAGTACTTC.

The V call is TRBV29-1, the J call TRBJ2-3, with D uncertain. This CDR3 has 11 amino acids. Trimming took off 5 bases at V and 3 bases at J, with 6 bases between the two ends. Germline V lookup: CDR1 SQVTM, CDR2 ANQGSEA. DNA for the CDR3: TGCAGCGTTTGTATGACAGATACGCAGTATTTT. Translating it yields CSVCMTDTQYF.

Points on this clonotype: The DNA is left out, because the CDR3 cannot be placed on it with certainty; the CDR3 is given as TCRdb lists it. The gene calls are TRBV27 and TRBJ2-7; the D call TRBD1 from the table was never checked on the DNA. The CDR3 is 16 residues long, ends included. Germline values: CDR1 MNHEY, CDR2 SMNVEV (reference sequence). CDR3: CASSLLSGPQGNEQYF.

The chain uses TRBV27 and TRBJ2-1; 10 bases align to TRBD2. Germline V gene sequence: CDR1 MNHEY, CDR2 SMNVEV (reference sequence). The CDR3 spans 15 residues. The V segment lost 5 bases and the J segment 5 bases; nucleotides outside the gene matches: 6. This chain's CDR3 is CASSISSGGHNEQFF. In nucleotides, the CDR3 is TGTGCCAGCAGTATTTCTAGCGGGGGACACAATGAGCAGTTCTTC.

V is TRBV7-2 and J is TRBJ1-1; D possibly corresponds to TRBD1 (5 bases). The germline V gene has CDR1 SGHTA and CDR2 FQGNSA. The CDR3 consists of 15 residues. Trimming stripped 1 base from V and 3 bases from J, with 12 bases between. The chain's CDR3 is CASSLGYRRDTEAFF. CDR3 DNA sequence: TGTGCCAGCAGCTTAGGTTACAGGAGAGACACTGAAGCTTTCTTT.

V usage is TRBV12-3 or TRBV12-4 and J usage is TRBJ1-1; D may be TRBD1 (5 bases). CDR3 size: 12 residues. The V gene lost 6 bases and the J gene lost 3 bases, with 8 bases spanning the gap. The DNA of the CDR3 is TGTGCCAGCAGGGACATCTACACTGAAGCTTTCTTT. Its translation: CASRDIYTEAFF.

In the case of this clonotype: At one end, the junction sequence differs from germline, possibly due to a read error. This chain links TRBV6-5 with TRBJ2-7, with a weak D call TRBD2 (5 bases). The CDR3 is 14 amino acids. The germline V gene encodes CDR1 MNHEY and CDR2 SVGAGI. The CDR3 DNA is TGTGCCTGCAGGCGGGCAAGGGAGTTTTACGAGCAGTACTTC. This encodes CACRRAREFYEQYF.

Points on this clonotype: A junction end diverges from the germline sequence, so it may reflect a read error. The chain uses TRBV6-5 and TRBJ2-5; 13 nucleotides align to TRBD2. This CDR3 region has 16 residues. Germline V gene lookup returns CDR1 MNHEY and CDR2 SVGAGI. The CDR3 sequence is CASRVGLAGVQEAQYF. The CDR3 DNA reads as TGTGCCAGCAGAGTAGGACTAGCGGGAGTGCAAGAGGCCCAGTACTTC.

A few counts support this clonotype. This chain uses TRBV2 with TRBJ2-3; 10 bases are shared with TRBD2. With V trimmed by 2 bases and J by 0 bases, 5 bases remained unmatched. The CDR3 is made up of 17 amino acids. Germline CDR1 is SNHLY and CDR2 is FYNNEI. The CDR3 region has the DNA TGTGCCAGCAGTGAAATTGCTAGCGGGGGCAGCACAGATACGCAGTATTTT. Its protein product is CASSEIASGGSTDTQYF.

Only a few counts were recorded for this clonotype. The chain couples TRBV7-9 to TRBJ1-2; no firm D call. In germline, CDR1 is SEHNR, CDR2 FQNEAQ (reference sequence). The V end was cut by 5 bases, the J end by 4 bases, with 14 bases between. The CDR3 consists of 14 residues. CDR3 bases: TGTGCCAGCAGCCATCCCGACACAACCTATGGCTACACCTTC. This gives the protein CASSHPDTTYGYTF.